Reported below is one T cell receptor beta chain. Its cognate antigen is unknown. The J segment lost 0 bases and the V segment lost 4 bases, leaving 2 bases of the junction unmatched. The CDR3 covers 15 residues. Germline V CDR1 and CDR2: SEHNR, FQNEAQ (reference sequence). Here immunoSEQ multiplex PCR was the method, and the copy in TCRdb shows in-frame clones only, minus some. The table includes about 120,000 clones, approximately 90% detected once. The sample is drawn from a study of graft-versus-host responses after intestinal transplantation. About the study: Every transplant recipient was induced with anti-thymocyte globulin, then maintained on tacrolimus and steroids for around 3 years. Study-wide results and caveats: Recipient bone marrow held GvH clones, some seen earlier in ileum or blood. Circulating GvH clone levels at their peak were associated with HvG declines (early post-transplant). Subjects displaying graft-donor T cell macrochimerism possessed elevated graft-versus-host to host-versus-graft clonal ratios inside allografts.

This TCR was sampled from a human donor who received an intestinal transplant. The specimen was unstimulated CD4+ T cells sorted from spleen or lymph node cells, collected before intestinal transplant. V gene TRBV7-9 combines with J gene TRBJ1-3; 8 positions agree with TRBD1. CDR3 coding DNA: TGTGCCAGCAGCTCGGGACAGGTCTCTGGAAACACCATATATTTT. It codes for CASSSGQVSGNTIYF.